The subject of this entry is one TCR beta chain. Molecular barcoding with unique molecular identifiers was used for the TCRbeta library. TCRdb passed the PCR reads through MiXCR, listing each CDR3 protein once. The sample has some 280,000 distinct CDR3 sequences, more than 9% seen once; the top ten hold 10%. Germline CDR1 ENHRY, CDR2 SYGVKD. Trimming shortened V by 4 bases and J by 0 bases, and 9 bases separated the two germline ends. CDR3 length: 14 amino acids. These data belong to a study of T-cell reconstitution after alpha-beta-depleted transplantation in children. The sequence came from a human donor who donated a stem cell graft to a child with SCID. V is TRBV10-3 and J is TRBJ1-2; D is ambiguous. This specimen consisted of PBMCs from the stem cell graft donor, obtained from the stem cell graft. CDR3 bases: TGTGCCATCAGTGCGTCCACTACTAACTATGGCTACACCTTC. Translation: CAISASTTNYGYTF.